This record looks at one T cell receptor beta chain sequence and its context. Its specificity is unknown. PCR primers comprised 60 Vbeta and 13 Jbeta primers. Sequenced by immunoSEQ multiplex PCR; TCRdb stores in-frame clones only, minus some. This table holds approximately 120,000 clones, roughly 76% found once. Germline V gives CDR1 MNHNS, CDR2 SASEGT. This CDR3 contains 12 residues. V lost 3 bases and J lost 11, with 13 bases in between. This record comes from a study of cytomegalovirus exposure and HLA in healthy donors. Study as a whole: In an earlier analysis, 90 million to 130 million unique TCR beta sequences were found from approximately 170 million T cells.

Study-level findings and limits: There were some V segments, including TRBV6-2 and TRBV6-3, excluded as indistinguishable.

Sample: PBMCs. The V call is TRBV6-1, the J call TRBJ1-1; D might be TRBD1 (6 bases). The sequence derives from a woman aged 45-65 years in good health and CMV-seropositive. The chain's CDR3 is CASSDEGRGAFF. CDR3 coding DNA: TGTGCCAGCAGTGATGAGGGCAGGGGCGCTTTCTTT.